Given below is one T cell receptor (beta chain) in context. The antigen remains undetermined. The CDR3 contains 16 residues. Germline V gene sequence: CDR1 SGHDT, CDR2 YYEEEE. The V and J ends lost 4 bases and 3 bases, in that order; junction bases with no gene match: 13. This sample was taken from a study of T cell clonotyping in hematopoietic cell transplantation. Study as a whole: Recipients' pretransplant samples followed cytoreduction. Notes on the study in general: Recipient TCR diversity dropped after transplant; expanded clonotypes rose from day 30 to 180. Without cell sorting, CD4 versus CD8 contributions remain unresolved. Broader posttransplant TCR repertoire diversity was predicted by graft donor and pretransplant recipient Inverse Simpson Index values.

The time point here: recipient sample about 28 days before transplant, after cytoreduction. Here immunoSEQ multiplex PCR was the method, and the copy in TCRdb shows in-frame clones only, minus some. Here the sample spans approximately 18,000 clones, roughly 80% being singletons. The gene calls are TRBV5-6 and TRBJ2-7, with TRBD2 matching over 7 bases. Sequenced material: peripheral blood mononuclear cells, taken before stem cell transplant. The origin of this receptor is a man aged 60 to 69 with acute myeloid leukemia. Some clones in this sample may be carry-over from other donors' samples. CDR3 in amino acids: CASSQAGWGGIYEQYF. The CDR3 DNA sequence: TGTGCCAGCAGCCAGGCGGGTTGGGGGGGAATCTACGAGCAGTACTTC. The entire variable domain, with the rest obtained from reference TRBV5-6 and TRBJ2-7, is as follows: DAGVTQSPTHLIKTRGQQVTLRCSPKSGHDTVSWYQQALGQGPQFIFQYYEEEERQRGNFPDRFSGHQFPNYSSELNVNALLLGDSALYLCASSQAGWGGIYEQYFGPGTRLTVT.